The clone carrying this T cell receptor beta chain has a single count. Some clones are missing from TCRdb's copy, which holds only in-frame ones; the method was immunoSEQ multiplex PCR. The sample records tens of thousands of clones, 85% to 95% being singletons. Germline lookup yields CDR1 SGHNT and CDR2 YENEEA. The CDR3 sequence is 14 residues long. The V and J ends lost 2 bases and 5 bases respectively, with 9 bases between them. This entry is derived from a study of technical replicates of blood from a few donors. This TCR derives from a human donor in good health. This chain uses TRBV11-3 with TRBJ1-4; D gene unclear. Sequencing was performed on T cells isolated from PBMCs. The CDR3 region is CASSLRDTNEKLFF. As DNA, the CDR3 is TGTGCCAGCAGCTTACGGGATACCAATGAAAAACTGTTTTTT.